Following are 28 T cell receptor beta chains from one sample sequenced in a study of blood T cells in healthy people across ages. A second PCR, run for about 7 to 11 cycles, used a sample-barcoded 5' primer plus a J-beta primer mix. TCRdb re-called the 5' RACE reads with MiXCR, one entry per CDR3 protein. This table holds 700,000 or so distinct CDR3 sequences, roughly 20% found once. Material for sequencing was blood. Source of these receptors: a man in his 70s in good health.

CDR3 protein: CAWGIGNTIYF. Written as DNA, the CDR3 is TGTGCCTGGGGAATAGGAAACACCATATATTTT. The chain combines TRBV30 with TRBJ1-3, with D hard to call. The CDR3 covers 11 residues. Per germline, CDR1 GTSNPN and CDR2 SVGIG (reference sequence). V lost 5 bases to trimming and J lost 4 bases, with 6 bases between them.

The rearrangement links TRBV12-3 or TRBV12-4 to TRBJ2-3; TRBD2 matches 8 bases. The CDR3 is made up of 15 amino acids. Unmatched junction bases numbered 7, after V lost 4 bases and J lost 4 bases. The CDR3 region is CASSSGTSLADTQYF. CDR3 bases: TGTGCCAGCAGTTCCGGGACTAGTCTCGCAGATACGCAGTATTTT.

V usage is TRBV6-2 or TRBV6-3 and J usage is TRBJ2-7; D is undetermined. Germline values: CDR1 MNHEY, CDR2 SVGEGT. CDR3 length equals 13 residues. V was shortened by 0 bases and J by 5 bases, with 8 bases between the two germline ends. CDR3 amino acids: CASSYSRSNEQYV. CDR3 sequence (DNA): TGTGCCAGCAGTTACTCGAGGAGCAACGAGCAGTACGTC.

This clonotype was counted between two and nine times. V gene TRBV9 combines with J gene TRBJ2-3; TRBD1 or TRBD2 may be the D gene (5 bases each). Germline V gives CDR1 SGDLS, CDR2 YYNGEE. The length of the CDR3 is 13 residues. Between the trimmed V and J ends, which lost 0 bases and 13 bases, there was a span of 15 bases. The CDR3 protein is CASSVVGAGWKYF. In DNA form, the CDR3 reads TGTGCCAGCAGCGTAGTGGGAGCAGGGTGGAAGTATTTT.

This clonotype was recorded only once. The chain links TRBV3-1 to TRBJ1-3; no clear D gene. The V gene lost 7 bases and the J gene lost 3 bases, with 16 bases spanning the gap. This CDR3 contains 15 residues. CDR1 LGHDT and CDR2 YNNKEL come from the germline V gene (reference sequence). CDR3 protein: CASTRSSTVGNTIYF. As DNA, the CDR3 is TGTGCCAGCACCAGGTCCTCCACGGTTGGAAACACCATATATTTT.

This sequence joins TRBV3-1 and TRBJ2-4; 8 nucleotides line up with TRBD1. The CDR3 runs to 15 residues. Germline values: CDR1 LGHDT, CDR2 YNNKEL (reference sequence). Trimming cost V 4 bases and J 2 bases; bases outside gene matches: 4. The CDR3: CASSRTGLSKNIQYF. CDR3 nucleotide sequence: TGTGCCAGCAGCCGGACAGGGTTATCCAAAAACATTCAGTACTTC.

This clonotype was picked up a small number of times. The chain recombines TRBV5-1 with TRBJ2-1, with 9 bases fitting TRBD1. This CDR3 is built from 17 residues. V lost 2 bases and J lost 7; bases outside the gene matches: 13. Germline V gene lookup returns CDR1 SGHRS and CDR2 YFSETQ. In DNA form, the CDR3 reads TGCGCCAGCAGCTTCGAGACCGGGACAGGGTTTATGAATGAGCAGTTCTTC. This codes for CASSFETGTGFMNEQFF.

V usage is TRBV7-2 and J usage is TRBJ2-7, with a weak D call TRBD1 (6 bases). CDR3 size: 14 residues. Trimming removed 2 bases from V and 2 bases from J, with 10 bases in between. CDR1 SGHTA and CDR2 FQGNSA come from the germline V gene. Here the CDR3 reads CASSLRQGTYEQYV. CDR3 nucleotides: TGTGCCAGCAGCTTACGGCAGGGGACCTACGAGCAGTACGTC.

This chain connects TRBV11-2 to TRBJ2-1; TRBD2 agrees at 10 bases. The ends lost 7 bases at V and 2 bases at J; junction bases unmatched: 5. Germline V CDR1 and CDR2: SGHAT, FQNNGV. The CDR3 spans 15 residues. CDR3 in amino acids: CASILAGVTYNEQFF. In DNA form, the CDR3 reads TGTGCCAGCATTCTAGCGGGAGTTACCTACAATGAGCAGTTCTTC.

There are a few counts of this clonotype. The chain carries TRBV11-1 and TRBJ2-7; D gene unclear. Trimming left V 5 bases short and J 3 bases short, with 20 bases between. Germline V CDR1 and CDR2: SGHAT, FQDESV (reference sequence). This CDR3 has 16 amino acids. In DNA, the CDR3 is TGTGCCAGCAGCCATTTGCGACGAGGCACAAGCTACGAGCAGTACTTC. Translating gives CASSHLRRGTSYEQYF.

This clonotype appeared a few times. The chain combines TRBV12-3 or TRBV12-4 with TRBJ1-1, with TRBD1 matching over 7 bases. The CDR3 is 16 amino acids. V shed 6 bases and J 7 bases; nucleotides not matched to a gene: 17. DNA of the CDR3: TGTGCCAGCAGAGACAGCCGACAGGGAATGGCGAGTGAAGCTTTCTTT. Its protein is CASRDSRQGMASEAFF.

V usage is TRBV20-1 and J usage is TRBJ2-1; D gene ambiguous. The CDR3 totals 12 residues. Between the trimmed V and J ends, which lost 6 bases and 8 bases, there was a span of 14 bases. Germline V gene sequence: CDR1 DFQATT, CDR2 SNEGSKA (reference sequence). CDR3 sequence reads: CSARTPLDEQFF. CDR3 DNA: TGCAGTGCCAGGACCCCACTCGATGAGCAGTTCTTC.

This clonotype was counted between two and nine times. V and J are TRBV4-2 and TRBJ1-1; 7 bases fit TRBD1. The germline V gene has CDR1 LGHNA and CDR2 YNFKEQ. This CDR3 has 18 amino acids. The V and J ends lost 4 bases and 1 base, in that order; junction bases with no gene match: 15. The CDR3, as DNA: TGTGCCAGCAGCCCCTTATGGGGACAGATAAATGAGAACACTGAAGCTTTCTTT. Its translation: CASSPLWGQINENTEAFF.

This clonotype was seen many times. The rearrangement joins TRBV29-1 to TRBJ2-7; no clear D. Germline V CDR1 and CDR2: SQVTM, ANQGSEA. Trimming took off 6 bases at V and 0 bases at J, with 15 bases between the two ends. This CDR3 spans 14 amino acids. The CDR3 DNA sequence: TGCAGCGTAGTTGTCCAGTTCAGCTCCTACGAGCAGTACTTC. As protein: CSVVVQFSSYEQYF.

This clonotype was recorded a few times. The chain links TRBV24-1 to TRBJ2-7; a possible D gene is TRBD2 (6 bases). The CDR3 sequence is 12 residues long. CDR1 is KGHDR, CDR2 SFDVKD, per germline. V was pared by 12 bases and J by 4 bases, with 15 bases between. CDR3 protein: CALGGLSYEQYV. CDR3 nucleotide sequence: TGTGCCCTGGGGGGTCTGTCGTACGAGCAGTACGTC.

The rearrangement links TRBV29-1 to TRBJ1-2; TRBD1 matches at 9 bases. J lost 6 bases, V lost 6 bases, and 20 bases had no gene match. Germline-derived CDR1 and CDR2 are SQVTM and ANQGSEA. This CDR3 contains 17 residues. The CDR3 region has the DNA TGCAGCGTAGGCAATCTACCGGGACAGGGTTCTTCGGATGGCTACACCTTC. It encodes CSVGNLPGQGSSDGYTF.

This chain joins TRBV29-1 and TRBJ2-7; no reliable D call. The CDR3 has 11 amino acids. Germline V gene data show CDR1 as SQVTM and CDR2 as ANQGSEA. V dropped 4 bases and J dropped 1 base, with 5 bases sitting between them. As DNA, the CDR3 is TGCAGCGTTGTTGGGTCCTACGAGCAGTACGTC. As protein: CSVVGSYEQYV.

This clonotype was observed a few times. The CDR3 DNA follows: TGTGCCAGCAGCCCTAGGGCGACTAGCGGCTCCTACAATGAGCAGTTCTTC. Translated: CASSPRATSGSYNEQFF. The V and J genes are TRBV7-2 and TRBJ2-1, with 9 bases aligning to TRBD2. CDR1 is SGHTA and CDR2 is FQGNSA in the germline V gene. The CDR3 loop spans 17 amino acids. The J segment lost 0 bases and the V segment lost 5 bases, leaving 8 bases of the junction unmatched.

This clonotype was counted between two and nine times. This chain uses TRBV20-1 with TRBJ1-4; TRBD1 matches at 8 bases. CDR1 DFQATT and CDR2 SNEGSKA come from the germline V gene (reference sequence). This CDR3 spans 13 amino acids. V was clipped by 5 bases and J by 4 bases; unmatched bases: 3. The CDR3 spells CSAWDRFNEKLFF. For the CDR3, the DNA is TGCAGTGCTTGGGACAGGTTTAATGAAAAACTGTTTTTT.

The CDR3 reads CASSQDQQVGEKLFF. Here the CDR3 DNA reads TGCGCCAGCAGCCAAGATCAACAGGTTGGCGAAAAACTGTTTTTT. The V and J genes are TRBV4-3 and TRBJ1-4; the D gene is possibly TRBD1 (5 bases). Trimming pared 0 bases from V and 8 bases from J, leaving 13 bases between. This CDR3 contains 15 residues. The germline V gene has CDR1 LGHNA and CDR2 YSLEER.

This clonotype was recorded a few times. The chain joins TRBV5-5 to TRBJ2-7, with a tentative D call TRBD1 (5 bases). This CDR3 comprises 16 residues. Trimming pared 2 bases from V and 0 bases from J, leaving 15 bases between. The germline CDR1 and CDR2 sequences are SGHKS and YYEKEE (reference sequence). The CDR3 loop is CASSFVPGPSSYEQYF. For the CDR3, the DNA is TGTGCCAGCAGCTTTGTGCCAGGGCCGAGCTCCTACGAGCAGTACTTC.

This clonotype was observed a few times. This chain connects TRBV24-1 to TRBJ2-1, with 10 bases aligning to TRBD2. CDR3 length: 19 residues. V trimming: 6 bases; J trimming: 5 bases; junction bases outside the gene matches: 18. Germline CDR1 KGHDR, CDR2 SFDVKD. CDR3 residues: CATSRPDSITSGINNEQFF. CDR3 in DNA: TGTGCCACCAGTCGCCCAGACAGCATCACTAGCGGGATCAACAATGAGCAGTTCTTC.

A few counts support this clonotype. The V gene is TRBV12-3 or TRBV12-4, the J gene TRBJ2-5; D is unclear. The tail of the sequence fits TRBJ2-1 better, so the J call may be wrong. This CDR3 has 13 residues. The CDR3 is CASSDRRSNEQFF. The CDR3 DNA reads as TGTGCCAGCAGCGACCGCAGGAGTAATGAGCAGTTCTTC.

The chain uses TRBV20-1 and TRBJ2-5, with 14 bases identical to TRBD2. The CDR3 consists of 16 residues. The V gene's germline CDR1 is DFQATT and CDR2 SNEGSKA (reference sequence). Losses at the gene ends were 5 bases for V and 5 bases for J; bases not matched to a gene: 10. The CDR3 region has the DNA TGCAGTGCTCCTAAGGGACTAGCGGGAGTATTTGAGACCCAGTACTTC. Its protein is CSAPKGLAGVFETQYF.

This chain links TRBV10-3 with TRBJ1-3, with D maybe TRBD1 (5 bases). This CDR3 spans 13 amino acids. The V gene's germline CDR1 is ENHRY and CDR2 SYGVKD. Trimming left V 6 bases short and J 7 bases short, with 13 bases between. CDR3: CAIRGDFSNTIYF. As DNA, the CDR3 is TGTGCCATCAGGGGGGACTTTTCGAACACCATATATTTT.

The chain combines TRBV7-9 with TRBJ2-3, with a possible D match to TRBD2 (7 bases). V was clipped by 0 bases and J by 5 bases, with 15 bases between them. Germline-derived CDR1 and CDR2 are SEHNR and FQNEAQ (reference sequence). The CDR3 is made up of 16 amino acids. The CDR3 DNA follows: TGTGCCAGCAGCTTAGCGGGGGGGCCGATTAAAGATACGCAGTATTTT. It translates to CASSLAGGPIKDTQYF.

J is TRBJ2-7 and V is TRBV5-1; D is unclear. The germline V gene encodes CDR1 SGHRS and CDR2 YFSETQ. This CDR3 region has 15 residues. Trimming left V 4 bases short and J 0 bases short, with 14 bases between. CDR3 nucleotide sequence: TGCGCCAGCAGCGGCGGCGTAGTTAACTCCTACGAGCAGTACTTC. Its protein product is CASSGGVVNSYEQYF.

This clonotype showed up just a few times. The J gene is TRBJ2-1, the V gene TRBV5-1; 12 bases match TRBD2. The germline V gene has CDR1 SGHRS and CDR2 YFSETQ. V lost 4 bases, J lost 2 bases, and 7 bases stayed unmatched. The CDR3 is 17 residues long. The CDR3 loop is CASSVRTSGVTYNEQFF. The CDR3 DNA reads as TGCGCCAGCAGCGTCCGGACTAGCGGGGTTACCTACAATGAGCAGTTCTTC.